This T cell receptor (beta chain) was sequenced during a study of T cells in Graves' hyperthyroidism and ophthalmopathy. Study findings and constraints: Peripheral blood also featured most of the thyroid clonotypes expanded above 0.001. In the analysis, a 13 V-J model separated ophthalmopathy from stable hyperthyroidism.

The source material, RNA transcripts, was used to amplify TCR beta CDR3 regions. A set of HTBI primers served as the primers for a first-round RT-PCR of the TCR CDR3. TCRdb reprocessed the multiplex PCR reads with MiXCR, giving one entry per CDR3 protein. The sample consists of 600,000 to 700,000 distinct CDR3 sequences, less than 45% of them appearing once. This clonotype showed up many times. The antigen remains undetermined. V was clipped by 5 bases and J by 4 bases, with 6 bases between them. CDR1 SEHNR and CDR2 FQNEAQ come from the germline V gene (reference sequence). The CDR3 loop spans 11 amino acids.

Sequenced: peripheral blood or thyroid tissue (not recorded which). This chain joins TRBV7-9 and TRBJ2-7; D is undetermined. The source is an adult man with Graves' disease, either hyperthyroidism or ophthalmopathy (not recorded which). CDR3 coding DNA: TGTGCCAGCAGCGGCGCGTACGAGCAGTACTTC. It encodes CASSGAYEQYF.